Sequencing of this T cell receptor beta chain was carried out in a study of technical replicates of blood from a few donors. Germline CDR1 reads MNHEY; CDR2 reads SMNVEV (reference sequence). V lost 5 bases and J 2 bases, leaving 15 bases between the germline ends. The CDR3 is 15 residues long. Assay: immunoSEQ multiplex PCR; the TCRdb copy retains only in-frame clones and omits some. This sample has more than 60,000 clones, with approximately 93% found just once. The TCR was taken from a human donor in good health. The genes are TRBV27 and TRBJ2-5; D perhaps matches TRBD1 (6 bases). The specimen sequenced was T cells isolated from PBMCs. The CDR3: CASSPRDRNQETQYF. In nucleotides, the CDR3 is TGTGCCAGCAGTCCCCGAGACAGGAATCAAGAGACCCAGTACTTC.